Included here is one TCR beta chain sequence, with context. The data derive from a study of OX40 agonist ivuxolimab in advanced cancers. V dropped 3 bases and J dropped 0 bases, with 11 bases sitting between them. Germline CDR1 and CDR2: MNHNY and SVGAGI (reference sequence). The CDR3 length is 15 residues. Sequencing was performed with immunoSEQ multiplex PCR; in TCRdb, only in-frame clones are kept and a portion is missing. Here the sample spans tens of thousands of clones, almost 85% being singletons. The sample consisted of CD4+ or CD8+ T cells sorted from blood, taken in a trial of the OX40 agonist ivuxolimab. The V and J genes are TRBV6-6 and TRBJ1-1; D possibly corresponds to TRBD1 (5 bases). The TCR sequence derives from an adult with an advanced solid tumor such as melanoma, head and neck, liver or kidney cancer. The CDR3 reads CASSYGGGVNTEAFF. The DNA for the CDR3 is TGTGCCAGCAGTTATGGGGGAGGTGTGAACACTGAAGCTTTCTTT.